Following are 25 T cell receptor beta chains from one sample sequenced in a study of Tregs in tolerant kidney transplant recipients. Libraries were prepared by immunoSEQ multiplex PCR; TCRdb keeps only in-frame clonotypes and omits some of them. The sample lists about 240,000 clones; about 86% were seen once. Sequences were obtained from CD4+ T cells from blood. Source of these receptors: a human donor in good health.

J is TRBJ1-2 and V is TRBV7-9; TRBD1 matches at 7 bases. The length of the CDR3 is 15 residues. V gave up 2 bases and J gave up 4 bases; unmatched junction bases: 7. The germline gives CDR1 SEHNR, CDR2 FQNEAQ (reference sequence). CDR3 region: CASSLQGVTFYGYTF. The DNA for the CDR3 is TGTGCCAGCAGCTTACAGGGGGTTACTTTCTATGGCTACACCTTC. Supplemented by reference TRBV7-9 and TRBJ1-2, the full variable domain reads DTGVSQNPRHKITKRGQNVTFRCDPISEHNRLYWYRQTLGQGPEFLTYFQNEAQLEKSRLLSDRFSAERPKGSFSTLEIQRTEQGDSAMYLCASSLQGVTFYGYTFGSGTRLTVV.

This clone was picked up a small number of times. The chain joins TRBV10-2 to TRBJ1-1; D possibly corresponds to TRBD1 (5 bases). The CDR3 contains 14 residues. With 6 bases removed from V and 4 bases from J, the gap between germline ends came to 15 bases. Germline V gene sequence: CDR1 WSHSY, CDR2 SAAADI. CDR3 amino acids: CASRVGGTVTEAFF. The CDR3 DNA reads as TGCGCCAGCAGGGTTGGGGGGACCGTCACTGAAGCTTTCTTT.

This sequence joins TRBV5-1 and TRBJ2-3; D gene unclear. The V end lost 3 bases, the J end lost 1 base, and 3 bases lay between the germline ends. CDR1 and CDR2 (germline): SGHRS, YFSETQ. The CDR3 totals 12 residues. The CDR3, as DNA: TGCGCCAGCAGCTGGGGCACAGATACGCAGTATTTT. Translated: CASSWGTDTQYF.

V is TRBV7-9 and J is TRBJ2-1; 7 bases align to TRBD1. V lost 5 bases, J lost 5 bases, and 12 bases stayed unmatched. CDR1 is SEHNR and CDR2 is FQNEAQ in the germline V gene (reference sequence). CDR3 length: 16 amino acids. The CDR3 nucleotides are TGTGCCAGCAGCAGGCTGGACAGGTATCCCCACAATGAGCAGTTCTTC. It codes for CASSRLDRYPHNEQFF.

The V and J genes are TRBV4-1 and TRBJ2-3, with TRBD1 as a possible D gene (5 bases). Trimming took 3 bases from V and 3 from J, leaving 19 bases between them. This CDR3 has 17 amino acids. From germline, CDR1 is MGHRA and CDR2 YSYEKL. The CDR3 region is CASSQQQGGATTDTQYF. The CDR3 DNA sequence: TGCGCCAGCAGCCAGCAGCAGGGTGGCGCAACAACAGATACGCAGTATTTT.

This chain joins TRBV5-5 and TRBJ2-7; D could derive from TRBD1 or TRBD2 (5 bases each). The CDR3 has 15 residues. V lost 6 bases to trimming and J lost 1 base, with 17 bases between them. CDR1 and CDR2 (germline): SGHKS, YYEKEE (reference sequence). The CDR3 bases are TGTGCCAGCAACCACCCGGGACGAGGATCCTACGAGCAGTACTTC. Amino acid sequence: CASNHPGRGSYEQYF.

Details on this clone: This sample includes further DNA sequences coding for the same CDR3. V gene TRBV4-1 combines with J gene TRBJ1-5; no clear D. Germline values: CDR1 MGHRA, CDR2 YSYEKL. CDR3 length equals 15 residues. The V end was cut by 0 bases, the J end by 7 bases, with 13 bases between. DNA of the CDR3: TGCGCCAGCAGCCAAGATCGGCAGGTGGGGCAGCCCCAGCATTTT. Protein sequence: CASSQDRQVGQPQHF.

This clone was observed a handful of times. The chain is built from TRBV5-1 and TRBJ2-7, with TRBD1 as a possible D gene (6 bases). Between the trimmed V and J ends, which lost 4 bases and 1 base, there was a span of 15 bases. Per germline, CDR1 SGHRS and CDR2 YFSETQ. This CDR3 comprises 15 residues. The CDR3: CASSTTGDLSYEQYF. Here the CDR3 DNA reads TGCGCCAGCAGCACGACAGGTGATTTGTCCTACGAGCAGTACTTC.

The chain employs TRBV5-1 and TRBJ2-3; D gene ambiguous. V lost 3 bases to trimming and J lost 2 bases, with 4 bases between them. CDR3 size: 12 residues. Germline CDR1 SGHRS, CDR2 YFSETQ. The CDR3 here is CASSSDTDTQYF. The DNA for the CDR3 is TGCGCCAGCAGCTCTGACACAGATACGCAGTATTTT.

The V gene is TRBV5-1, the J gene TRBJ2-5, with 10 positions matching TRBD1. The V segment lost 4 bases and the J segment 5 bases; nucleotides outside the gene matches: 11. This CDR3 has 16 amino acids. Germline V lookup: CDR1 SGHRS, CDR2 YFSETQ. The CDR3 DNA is TGCGCCAGCAGCCGGTGGAAAGGGACAGGGGTGGAGACCCAGTACTTC. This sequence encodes CASSRWKGTGVETQYF. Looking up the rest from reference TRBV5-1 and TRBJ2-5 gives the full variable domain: KAGVTQTPRYLIKTRGQQVTLSCSPISGHRSVSWYQQTPGQGLQFLFEYFSETQRNKGNFPGRFSGRQFSNSRSEMNVSTLELGDSALYLCASSRWKGTGVETQYFGPGTRLLVL.

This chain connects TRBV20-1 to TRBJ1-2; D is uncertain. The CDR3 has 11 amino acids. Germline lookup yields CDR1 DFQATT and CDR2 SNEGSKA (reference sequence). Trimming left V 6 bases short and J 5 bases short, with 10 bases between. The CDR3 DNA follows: TGCAGTGCCAAAGGTGGTTATGGCTACACCTTC. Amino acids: CSAKGGYGYTF.

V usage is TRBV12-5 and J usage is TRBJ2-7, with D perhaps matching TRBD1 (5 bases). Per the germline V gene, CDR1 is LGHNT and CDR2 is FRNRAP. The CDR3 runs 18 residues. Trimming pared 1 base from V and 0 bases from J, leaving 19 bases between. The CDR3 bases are TGTGCTAGTGGTTTGGCATCGAGAAACAGGACGAGCTCCTACGAGCAGTACTTC. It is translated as CASGLASRNRTSSYEQYF.

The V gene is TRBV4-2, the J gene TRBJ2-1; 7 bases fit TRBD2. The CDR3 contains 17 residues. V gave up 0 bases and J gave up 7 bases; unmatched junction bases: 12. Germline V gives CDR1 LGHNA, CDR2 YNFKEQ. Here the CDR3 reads CASSQEWAGEAKNEQFF. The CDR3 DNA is TGTGCCAGCAGCCAAGAATGGGCGGGAGAGGCGAAAAATGAGCAGTTCTTC.

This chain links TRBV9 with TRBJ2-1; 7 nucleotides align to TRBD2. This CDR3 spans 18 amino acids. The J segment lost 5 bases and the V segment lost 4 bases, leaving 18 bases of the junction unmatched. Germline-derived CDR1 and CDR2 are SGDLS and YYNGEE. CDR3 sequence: CASSNRQPGIAGHNEQFF. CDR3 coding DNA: TGTGCCAGCAGCAACCGGCAACCCGGGATAGCGGGCCACAATGAGCAGTTCTTC.

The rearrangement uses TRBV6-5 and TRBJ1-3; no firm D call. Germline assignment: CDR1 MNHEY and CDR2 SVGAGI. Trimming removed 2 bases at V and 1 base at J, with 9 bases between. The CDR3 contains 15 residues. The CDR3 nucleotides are TGTGCCAGCAGTTACGCTCGACAATCTGGAAACACCATATATTTT. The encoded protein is CASSYARQSGNTIYF.

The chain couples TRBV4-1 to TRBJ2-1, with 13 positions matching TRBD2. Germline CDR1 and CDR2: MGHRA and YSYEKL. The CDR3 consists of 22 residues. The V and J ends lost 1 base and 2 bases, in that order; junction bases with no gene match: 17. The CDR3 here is CASSQGKPGLAGARGTYNEQFF. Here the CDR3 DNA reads TGCGCCAGCAGCCAAGGAAAGCCCGGACTAGCGGGGGCCCGGGGCACCTACAATGAGCAGTTCTTC.

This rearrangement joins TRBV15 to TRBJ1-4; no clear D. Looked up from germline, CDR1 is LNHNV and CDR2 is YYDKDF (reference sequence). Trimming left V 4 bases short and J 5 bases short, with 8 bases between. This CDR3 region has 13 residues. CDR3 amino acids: CATSKRPNEKLFF. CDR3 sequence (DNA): TGTGCCACCAGCAAACGGCCGAATGAAAAACTGTTTTTT. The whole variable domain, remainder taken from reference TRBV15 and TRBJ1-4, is DAMVIQNPRYQVTQFGKPVTLSCSQTLNHNVMYWYQQKSSQAPKLLFHYYDKDFNNEADTPDNFQSRRPNTSFCFLDIRSPGLGDTAMYLCATSKRPNEKLFFGSGTQLSVL.

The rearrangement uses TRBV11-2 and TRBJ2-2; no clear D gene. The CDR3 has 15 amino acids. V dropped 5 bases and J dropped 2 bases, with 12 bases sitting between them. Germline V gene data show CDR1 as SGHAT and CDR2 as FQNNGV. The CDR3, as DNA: TGTGCCAGCAGCCTGACCCAGGTTAACACCGGGGAGCTGTTTTTT. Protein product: CASSLTQVNTGELFF.

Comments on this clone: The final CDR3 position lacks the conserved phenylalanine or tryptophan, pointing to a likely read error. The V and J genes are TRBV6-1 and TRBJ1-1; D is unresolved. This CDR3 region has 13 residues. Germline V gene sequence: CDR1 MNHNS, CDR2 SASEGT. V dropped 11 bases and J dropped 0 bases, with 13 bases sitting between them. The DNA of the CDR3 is TGTGCCGGTCGAGTACGAATGAACACTGAAGCTTTCCTT. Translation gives CAGRVRMNTEAFL.

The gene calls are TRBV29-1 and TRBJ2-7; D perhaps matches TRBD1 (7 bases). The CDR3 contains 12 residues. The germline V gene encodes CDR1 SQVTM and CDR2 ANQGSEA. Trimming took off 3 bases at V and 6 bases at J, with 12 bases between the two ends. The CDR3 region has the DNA TGCAGCGTTGACAGGGGGGCTACCGAGCAGTACTTC. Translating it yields CSVDRGATEQYF.

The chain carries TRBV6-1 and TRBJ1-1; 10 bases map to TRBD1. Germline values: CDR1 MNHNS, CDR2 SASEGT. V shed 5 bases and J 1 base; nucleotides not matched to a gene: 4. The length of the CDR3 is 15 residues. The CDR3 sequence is CASSKRTGGNTEAFF. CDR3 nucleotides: TGTGCCAGCAGTAAACGGACAGGGGGGAACACTGAAGCTTTCTTT.

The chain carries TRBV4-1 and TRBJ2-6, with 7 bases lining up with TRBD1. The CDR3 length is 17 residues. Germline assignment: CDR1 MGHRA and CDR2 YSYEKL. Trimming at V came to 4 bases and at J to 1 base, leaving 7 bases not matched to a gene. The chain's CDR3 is CASSRVQQGSGANVLTF. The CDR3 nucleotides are TGCGCCAGCAGCCGAGTGCAACAGGGGTCTGGGGCCAACGTCCTGACTTTC.

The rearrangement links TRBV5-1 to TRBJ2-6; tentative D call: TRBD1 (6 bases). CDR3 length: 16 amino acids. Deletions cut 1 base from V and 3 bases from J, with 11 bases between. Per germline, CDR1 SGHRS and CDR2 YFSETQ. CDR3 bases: TGCGCCAGCAGCTTGCAGGGGTCAAGTGGGGCCAACGTCCTGACTTTC. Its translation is CASSLQGSSGANVLTF.

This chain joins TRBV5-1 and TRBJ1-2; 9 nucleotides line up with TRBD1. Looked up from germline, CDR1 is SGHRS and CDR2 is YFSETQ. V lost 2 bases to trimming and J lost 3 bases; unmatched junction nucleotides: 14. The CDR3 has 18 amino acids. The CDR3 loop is CASSFDVPQGARDYGYTF. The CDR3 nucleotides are TGCGCCAGCAGCTTTGACGTCCCACAGGGGGCGCGGGACTATGGCTACACCTTC.

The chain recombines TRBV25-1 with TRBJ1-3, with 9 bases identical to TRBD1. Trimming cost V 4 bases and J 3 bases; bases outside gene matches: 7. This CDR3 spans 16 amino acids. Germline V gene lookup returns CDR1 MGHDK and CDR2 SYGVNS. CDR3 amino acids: CASSGERTGVGNTIYF. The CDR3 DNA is TGTGCCAGCAGTGGAGAACGGACAGGGGTTGGAAACACCATATATTTT. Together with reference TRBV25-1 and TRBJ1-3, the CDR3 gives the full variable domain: EADIYQTPRYLVIGTGKKITLECSQTMGHDKMYWYQQDPGMELHLIHYSYGVNSTEKGDLSSESTVSRIRTEHFPLTLESARPSHTSQYLCASSGERTGVGNTIYFGEGSWLTVV.